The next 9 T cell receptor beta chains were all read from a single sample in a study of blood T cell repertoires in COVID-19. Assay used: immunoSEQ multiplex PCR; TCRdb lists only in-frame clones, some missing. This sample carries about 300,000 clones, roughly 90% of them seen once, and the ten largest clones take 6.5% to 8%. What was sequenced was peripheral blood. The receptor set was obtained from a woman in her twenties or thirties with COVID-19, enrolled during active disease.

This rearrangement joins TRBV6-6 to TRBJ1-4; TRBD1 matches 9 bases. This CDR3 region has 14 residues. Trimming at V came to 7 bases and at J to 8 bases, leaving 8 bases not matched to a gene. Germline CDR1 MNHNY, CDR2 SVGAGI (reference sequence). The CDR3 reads CASNLQGAREKLFF. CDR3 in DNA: TGTGCCAGCAACCTACAGGGGGCAAGGGAAAAACTGTTTTTT.

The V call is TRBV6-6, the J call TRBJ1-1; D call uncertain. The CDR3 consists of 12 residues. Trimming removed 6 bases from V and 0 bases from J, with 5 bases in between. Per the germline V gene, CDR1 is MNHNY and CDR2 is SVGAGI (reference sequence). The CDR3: CASSTVNTEAFF. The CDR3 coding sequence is TGTGCCAGCAGCACAGTGAACACTGAAGCTTTCTTT.

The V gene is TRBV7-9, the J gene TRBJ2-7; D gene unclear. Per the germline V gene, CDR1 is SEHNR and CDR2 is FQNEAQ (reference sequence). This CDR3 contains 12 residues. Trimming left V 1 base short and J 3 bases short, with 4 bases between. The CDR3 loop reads CASSLGYYEQYF. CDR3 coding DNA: TGTGCCAGCAGCTTAGGTTACTACGAGCAGTACTTC.

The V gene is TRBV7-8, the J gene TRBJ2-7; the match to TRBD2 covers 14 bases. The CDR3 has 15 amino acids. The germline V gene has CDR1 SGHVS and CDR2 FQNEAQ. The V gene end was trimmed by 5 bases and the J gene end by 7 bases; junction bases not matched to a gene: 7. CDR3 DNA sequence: TGTGCCAGCAGCCTGACGACTAGCGGGAGGGGTGAGCAGTACTTC. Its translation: CASSLTTSGRGEQYF.

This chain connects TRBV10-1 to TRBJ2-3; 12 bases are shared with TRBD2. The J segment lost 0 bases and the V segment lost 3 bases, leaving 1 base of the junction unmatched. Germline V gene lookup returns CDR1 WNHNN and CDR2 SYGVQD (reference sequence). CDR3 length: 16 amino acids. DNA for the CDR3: TGCGCCAGCAGTGACGGGACTAGCGGGAGCACAGATACGCAGTATTTT. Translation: CASSDGTSGSTDTQYF.

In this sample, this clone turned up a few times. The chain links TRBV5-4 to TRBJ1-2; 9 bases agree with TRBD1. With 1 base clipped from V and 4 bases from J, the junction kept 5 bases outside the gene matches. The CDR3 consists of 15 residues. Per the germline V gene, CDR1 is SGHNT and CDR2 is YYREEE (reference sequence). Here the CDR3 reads CASSLTGGGLYGYTF. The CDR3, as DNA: TGTGCCAGCAGCTTGACAGGGGGCGGGCTCTATGGCTACACCTTC.

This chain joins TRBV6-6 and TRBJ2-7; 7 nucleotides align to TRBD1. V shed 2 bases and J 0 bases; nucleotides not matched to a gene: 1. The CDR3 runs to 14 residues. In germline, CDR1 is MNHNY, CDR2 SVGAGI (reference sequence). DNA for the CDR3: TGTGCCAGCAGTTACGGGGACAGCTCCTACGAGCAGTACTTC. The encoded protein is CASSYGDSSYEQYF.

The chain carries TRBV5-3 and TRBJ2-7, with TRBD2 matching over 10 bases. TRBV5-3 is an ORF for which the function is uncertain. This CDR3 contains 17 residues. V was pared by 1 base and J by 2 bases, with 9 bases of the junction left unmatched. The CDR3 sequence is CARSLSSGLAEPYEQYF. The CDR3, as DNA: TGTGCCAGAAGCTTGTCCAGCGGACTAGCGGAGCCCTACGAGCAGTACTTC.

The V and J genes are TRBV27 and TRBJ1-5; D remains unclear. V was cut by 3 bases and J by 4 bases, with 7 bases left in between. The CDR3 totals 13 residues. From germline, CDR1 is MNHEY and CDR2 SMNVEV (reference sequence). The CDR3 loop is CASSFSGNQPQHF. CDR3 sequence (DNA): TGTGCCAGCAGTTTTTCCGGGAATCAGCCCCAGCATTTT.